The 20 T cell receptor beta chains listed next were all sequenced from one sample in a study of T cells in Graves' hyperthyroidism and ophthalmopathy. Using RNA transcripts as the source, TCR beta CDR3 regions were amplified. An initial round of RT-PCR targeting the TCR CDR3 relied on the HTBI primer set. From the multiplex PCR reads, TCRdb called clonotypes with MiXCR, one entry per CDR3 protein. Of roughly 700,000 distinct CDR3 sequences in the sample, around a third were seen once. Sample: blood. The receptors shown here come from a woman aged 40 to 49 with Graves' hyperthyroidism.

This clonotype has a handful of counts. The chain combines TRBV6-6 with TRBJ1-2; a weak D match, TRBD1 (6 bases). Trimming removed 0 bases at V and 6 bases at J, with 14 bases between. This CDR3 is 15 amino acids long. The germline CDR1 and CDR2 sequences are MNHNY and SVGAGI (reference sequence). CDR3 sequence reads: CASSYSPFPGDGYTF. DNA for the CDR3: TGTGCCAGCAGTTACTCGCCTTTCCCAGGGGATGGCTACACCTTC.

This clonotype was seen ten or more times. The CDR3 coding sequence is TGTGCCAGCAGCTTGGGCAGCGGGAGCGAGCAGTACTTC. Translation gives CASSLGSGSEQYF. The chain carries TRBV5-4 and TRBJ2-7; TRBD2 aligns across 8 bases. J gave up 6 bases and V 0 bases, and 2 bases lay outside the gene matches. This CDR3 spans 13 amino acids. Looked up from germline, CDR1 is SGHNT and CDR2 is YYREEE (reference sequence).

This CDR3 is CASSQGQGRGTEAFF. In DNA, the CDR3 is TGCGCCAGCAGCCAAGGTCAAGGAAGGGGCACTGAAGCTTTCTTT. This chain joins TRBV4-1 and TRBJ1-1; D possibly corresponds to TRBD1 (5 bases). The V gene's germline CDR1 is MGHRA and CDR2 YSYEKL. The V and J ends lost 1 base and 4 bases respectively, with 13 bases between them. The CDR3 is 15 residues long.

The V and J genes are TRBV15 and TRBJ2-5; TRBD2 is a possible D gene (7 bases). The CDR3 runs 15 residues. Trimming cost V 2 bases and J 2 bases, with 12 bases left between them. Looked up from germline, CDR1 is LNHNV and CDR2 is YYDKDF (reference sequence). This CDR3 is CATSRRGAEQETQYF. The CDR3 DNA sequence: TGTGCCACCAGCAGACGGGGGGCAGAACAAGAGACCCAGTACTTC.

V is TRBV7-6 and J is TRBJ1-1; the D gene is possibly TRBD1 (5 bases). The V end lost 2 bases, the J end lost 4 bases, and 11 bases lay between the germline ends. CDR1 and CDR2 (germline): SGHVS, FNYEAQ. The CDR3 loop spans 14 amino acids. CDR3 in amino acids: CASSLTGLGTEAFF. The CDR3 nucleotides read TGTGCCAGCAGCTTAACGGGGCTGGGCACTGAAGCTTTCTTT.

This clonotype has just a few counts. CDR3 nucleotide sequence: TGCAGTGCTAGAGTGGGACTAGCGGGATCCTACGAGCAGTACTTC. It yields the protein CSARVGLAGSYEQYF. The chain links TRBV20-1 to TRBJ2-7, with 13 bases matching TRBD2. V lost 1 base to trimming and J lost 1 base; unmatched junction nucleotides: 1. This CDR3 comprises 15 residues. CDR1 and CDR2 from the germline V gene are DFQATT and SNEGSKA (reference sequence).

This rearrangement joins TRBV2 to TRBJ1-1; D not certain. CDR1 and CDR2 from the germline V gene are SNHLY and FYNNEI. Trimming pared 5 bases from V and 5 bases from J, leaving 12 bases between. This CDR3 is built from 13 residues. The CDR3 DNA reads as TGTGCCAGCAGTCCGTTGGGTATTACTGAAGCTTTCTTT. It yields the protein CASSPLGITEAFF.

This clonotype appeared many times. V is TRBV29-1 and J is TRBJ1-2, with D unclear. The CDR3 covers 12 residues. The germline V gene has CDR1 SQVTM and CDR2 ANQGSEA. V lost 1 base to trimming and J lost 0 bases, with 3 bases between them. CDR3 sequence (DNA): TGCAGCGTTGAAGGGACTAACTATGGCTACACCTTC. This encodes CSVEGTNYGYTF.

This clonotype appeared many times. This rearrangement joins TRBV14 to TRBJ2-7; D not resolved. Trimming took 0 bases from V and 8 from J, leaving 8 bases between them. Per the germline V gene, CDR1 is SGHDN and CDR2 is FVKESK. The CDR3 consists of 12 residues. CDR3 sequence: CASSQERIQQYF. The CDR3 region has the DNA TGTGCCAGCAGCCAAGAGAGGATCCAGCAGTACTTC.

This clonotype has a handful of counts. This sequence joins TRBV19 and TRBJ2-6, with TRBD2 matching 9 bases. From germline, CDR1 is LNHDA and CDR2 SQIVND (reference sequence). The length of the CDR3 is 17 residues. J was trimmed by 0 bases and V by 2 bases; bases with no gene match: 2. CDR3 DNA sequence: TGTGCCAGTAGTATACCAGCGGGGGGCTCTGGGGCCAACGTCCTGACTTTC. Translated: CASSIPAGGSGANVLTF.

A word on this clonotype: A read error is possible here, since a much larger clone lies one base away. Given the absence of the conserved phenylalanine or tryptophan at the CDR3 end, a read error is likely. This sequence joins TRBV20-1 and TRBJ2-5, with no clear D. The V end lost 3 bases, the J end lost 4 bases, and 12 bases lay between the germline ends. The germline CDR1 and CDR2 sequences are DFQATT and SNEGSKA (reference sequence). The CDR3 has 13 amino acids. The CDR3 reads CSASPDAGETQYL. The DNA for the CDR3 is TGCAGTGCTAGTCCAGATGCAGGAGAGACCCAGTACCTC.

V and J are TRBV20-1 and TRBJ1-1; tentative D call: TRBD1 (5 bases). V was pared by 2 bases and J by 8 bases, with 15 bases between. The CDR3 sequence is 13 residues long. Per the germline V gene, CDR1 is DFQATT and CDR2 is SNEGSKA (reference sequence). The CDR3, as DNA: TGCAGTGCTAGATCCAATAGGGGCAAAGAAGCTTTCTTT. Translation: CSARSNRGKEAFF.

The chain is built from TRBV7-2 and TRBJ1-2; D uncertain. The CDR3 is made up of 15 amino acids. CDR1 SGHTA and CDR2 FQGNSA come from the germline V gene. V lost 5 bases to trimming and J lost 5 bases, with 18 bases between them. The CDR3 bases are TGTGCCAGCAGCCCGTCAACTGGCCGAGAGTATGGCTACACCTTC. Protein product: CASSPSTGREYGYTF.

This clonotype was found a few times. The rearrangement links TRBV10-3 to TRBJ1-5; possible D gene TRBD1, 6 bases. The germline V and J ends were trimmed by 10 bases and 5 bases, with 18 bases remaining between them. Germline CDR1 ENHRY, CDR2 SYGVKD. This CDR3 has 14 residues. CDR3 sequence: CATFPGARDQPQHF. The CDR3 coding sequence is TGTGCCACGTTCCCGGGGGCCAGAGATCAGCCCCAGCATTTT.

This clonotype was detected a few times. V gene TRBV6-6 combines with J gene TRBJ2-7; 12 nucleotides line up with TRBD2. This CDR3 has 15 residues. The J segment lost 5 bases and the V segment lost 0 bases, leaving 2 bases of the junction unmatched. CDR1 and CDR2 from the germline V gene are MNHNY and SVGAGI (reference sequence). The CDR3 nucleotides are TGTGCCAGCAGTTACTCGCTAGCGGGAGGGGACGAGCAGTACTTC. Translation: CASSYSLAGGDEQYF.

This clonotype was counted ten times or more. CDR3 sequence reads: CASSEGGGAGNTIYF. In nucleotides, the CDR3 is TGTGCCAGCAGTGAAGGGGGGGGAGCTGGAAACACCATATATTTT. The V and J genes are TRBV2 and TRBJ1-3; D is possibly TRBD1 (5 bases). Germline V lookup: CDR1 SNHLY, CDR2 FYNNEI. Trimming took 1 base from V and 2 from J, leaving 9 bases between them. CDR3 length: 15 amino acids. Full variable domain (remainder filled in from reference TRBV2 and TRBJ1-3): EPEVTQTPSHQVTQMGQEVILRCVPISNHLYFYWYRQILGQKVEFLVSFYNNEISEKSEIFDDQFSVERPDGSNFTLKIRSTKLEDSAMYFCASSEGGGAGNTIYFGEGSWLTVV.

This clonotype was counted ten times or more. The rearrangement uses TRBV10-2 and TRBJ1-1; no firm D call. The CDR3 runs 13 residues. The V gene's germline CDR1 is WSHSY and CDR2 SAAADI. V lost 5 bases and J 3 bases, leaving 10 bases between the germline ends. The CDR3 loop is CASSSEVDTEAFF. In DNA, the CDR3 is TGCGCCAGCAGTTCTGAGGTAGACACTGAAGCTTTCTTT.

This clonotype occurred many times. The chain uses TRBV11-2 and TRBJ1-2; D perhaps matches TRBD1 (5 bases). Germline lookup yields CDR1 SGHAT and CDR2 FQNNGV. This CDR3 region has 14 residues. Trimming took off 5 bases at V and 4 bases at J, with 14 bases between the two ends. The DNA of the CDR3 is TGTGCCAGCAGCCTTTACGTCGGGGGCTATGGCTACACCTTC. It encodes CASSLYVGGYGYTF.

The chain's CDR3 is CASSTEAEGTQYF. The DNA of the CDR3 is TGTGCCAGCAGTACCGAGGCCGAGGGGACCCAGTACTTC. The chain has TRBV6-5 and TRBJ2-5, with a possible D match to TRBD2 (5 bases). Germline loops: CDR1 MNHEY, CDR2 SVGAGI. Trimming cost V 5 bases and J 7 bases, with 14 bases left between them. The CDR3 is 13 amino acids.

Many counts were recorded for this clonotype. This chain uses TRBV6-2 or TRBV6-3 with TRBJ1-1, with no clear D. Germline CDR1 and CDR2: MNHEY and SVGEGT. Trimming stripped 0 bases from V and 3 bases from J, with 8 bases between. The CDR3 loop spans 14 amino acids. The CDR3 nucleotides read TGTGCCAGCAGTTACTCCGCAGCGTACACTGAAGCTTTCTTT. Translating it yields CASSYSAAYTEAFF.